The entry that follows covers one TCR beta chain sequence. Its antigen is unknown. This specimen belongs to a study of regulatory dendritic cells for organ transplantation. Study-wide points: Mature dendritic cells appeared to drive more memory CD8+ clonal expansion than regulatory ones. Memory CD8+ T cells were the most oligoclonal; naive cells were highly diverse.

Germline V gene sequence: CDR1 MRHNA, CDR2 SNTAGT. Trimming pared 0 bases from V and 4 bases from J, leaving 8 bases between. The CDR3 spans 14 residues. Repertoires were generated with immunoSEQ multiplex PCR, while TCRdb's copy carries only in-frame clones and drops some. The data contain 18,000 or so clones, over 75% of them seen just once; the ten biggest clones take up roughly 3%. Sorted T cells were CFSE-labeled and cultured 5 days with allogeneic regulatory or mature dendritic cells at 1:10. The chain joins TRBV6-4 to TRBJ2-3; D possibly corresponds to TRBD1 (6 bases). The sample consisted of memory CD4+ T cells from blood cultured with regulatory dendritic cells. Subset of the sample: CD45RO+ memory T cells. This receptor was taken from a human donor in good health. Here the CDR3 DNA reads TGTGCCAGCAGTGACTCGCAGGGGCCAGATACGCAGTATTTT. Translation: CASSDSQGPDTQYF.